One and the same sample provided the 10 T cell receptor beta chains below, sequenced in a study of shared clonotypes between healthy human individuals. Clones were sequenced by immunoSEQ multiplex PCR, and TCRdb holds only the in-frame ones, with some missing. The table shows over a million clones, with around 75% occurring only once. Source material: memory CD4+ T cells sorted from blood. Subset denoted: CD45RA-negative fraction. Receptor source: a man between 18 and 35 years old in good health.

This clone occurred a few times. The gene calls are TRBV11-2 and TRBJ1-5; D remains ambiguous. V was cut by 5 bases and J by 4 bases, with 12 bases left in between. This CDR3 is built from 14 residues. Germline CDR1 is SGHAT and CDR2 is FQNNGV. CDR3 sequence: CASSLSDGNQPQHF. The DNA for the CDR3 is TGTGCCAGCAGCCTAAGCGACGGGAATCAGCCCCAGCATTTT.

This clone was detected only a few times. The chain links TRBV12-5 to TRBJ2-1; a weak D match, TRBD2 (5 bases). The CDR3 consists of 20 residues. Trimming removed 0 bases from V and 4 bases from J, with 25 bases in between. CDR1 and CDR2 (germline): LGHNT, FRNRAP. CDR3 coding DNA: TGTGCTAGTGGTTTGGTACTAGGACGGACGATCTCAACCCAATACAATGAGCAGTTCTTC. Translating it yields CASGLVLGRTISTQYNEQFF.

The V and J genes are TRBV6-6 and TRBJ2-7; TRBD2 agrees at 9 bases. Trimming removed 2 bases from V and 2 bases from J; junction bases left unmatched: 7. The CDR3 totals 16 residues. Germline V gene sequence: CDR1 MNHNY, CDR2 SVGAGI (reference sequence). The chain's CDR3 is CASSYRPTSGAYEQYF. The CDR3 DNA reads as TGTGCCAGCAGTTACCGGCCGACTAGCGGAGCCTACGAGCAGTACTTC.

The rearrangement links TRBV9 to TRBJ2-2; 7 nucleotides match TRBD1. With 3 bases clipped from V and 1 base from J, the junction kept 6 bases outside the gene matches. The CDR3 spans 16 residues. Germline CDR1 is SGDLS and CDR2 is YYNGEE. The CDR3 protein is CASSGMTGLNTGELFF. The CDR3 DNA sequence: TGTGCCAGCAGCGGGATGACAGGGCTGAACACCGGGGAGCTGTTTTTT. The whole variable domain, remainder taken from reference TRBV9 and TRBJ2-2, is DSGVTQTPKHLITATGQRVTLRCSPRSGDLSVYWYQQSLDQGLQFLIQYYNGEERAKGNILERFSAQQFPDLHSELNLSSLELGDSALYFCASSGMTGLNTGELFFGEGSRLTVL.

This clone is a singleton in its sample. The chain employs TRBV2 and TRBJ2-5, with D unresolved. The CDR3 length is 11 residues. Germline loops: CDR1 SNHLY, CDR2 FYNNEI. The ends were cut back, 4 bases at V and 7 bases at J, with 7 bases in the middle. This CDR3 is CASSALGTQYF. CDR3 coding DNA: TGTGCCAGCAGTGCATTGGGGACCCAGTACTTC.

The chain uses TRBV5-4 and TRBJ2-5; D gene uncertain. This CDR3 spans 14 amino acids. The V and J ends lost 0 bases and 5 bases respectively, with 11 bases between them. Germline CDR1 reads SGHNT; CDR2 reads YYREEE (reference sequence). Written as DNA, the CDR3 is TGTGCCAGCAGCTTGGTCTCCCAAAGGGAGACCCAGTACTTC. It yields the protein CASSLVSQRETQYF.

The V and J genes are TRBV7-9 and TRBJ2-3, with TRBD2 matching over 12 bases. In germline, CDR1 is SEHNR, CDR2 FQNEAQ (reference sequence). The V and J ends lost 5 bases and 2 bases, in that order; junction bases with no gene match: 5. The CDR3 has 16 amino acids. The CDR3: CASSPRLAGDTDTQYF. The CDR3, as DNA: TGTGCCAGCAGCCCCAGACTAGCGGGGGACACAGATACGCAGTATTTT. Full variable domain (remainder filled in from reference TRBV7-9 and TRBJ2-3): DTGVSQNPRHKITKRGQNVTFRCDPISEHNRLYWYRQTLGQGPEFLTYFQNEAQLEKSRLLSDRFSAERPKGSFSTLEIQRTEQGDSAMYLCASSPRLAGDTDTQYFGPGTRLTVL.

This clone was seen more than once but under ten times. The chain combines TRBV7-2 with TRBJ1-5; 8 bases are a match to TRBD1. The J segment lost 4 bases and the V segment lost 4 bases, leaving 3 bases of the junction unmatched. The CDR3 totals 14 residues. The germline gives CDR1 SGHTA, CDR2 FQGNSA. The CDR3 region is CASSSTGVNQPQHF. The CDR3 region has the DNA TGTGCCAGCAGCTCGACAGGGGTGAATCAGCCCCAGCATTTT.

This chain connects TRBV5-4 to TRBJ1-3; TRBD1 agrees at 7 bases. The germline gives CDR1 SGHNT, CDR2 YYREEE (reference sequence). The CDR3 runs 15 residues. V shed 1 base and J 1 base; nucleotides not matched to a gene: 2. The CDR3 DNA reads as TGTGCCAGCAGCTTGACAGGGGTTTCTGGAAACACCATATATTTT. Encoded protein: CASSLTGVSGNTIYF.

The J gene is TRBJ1-2, the V gene TRBV20-1; 9 bases align to TRBD1. Trimming took 6 bases from V and 8 from J; bases not matched to a gene: 4. Per germline, CDR1 DFQATT and CDR2 SNEGSKA (reference sequence). The CDR3 consists of 11 residues. Here the CDR3 reads CSATQGAGYTF. The CDR3 DNA reads TGCAGTGCAACACAGGGGGCGGGCTACACCTTC.